The 21 T cell receptor beta chains in this list originate from one sample, sequenced in a study of T cell responses to AZD1222 COVID-19 vaccine (TCRdb year 2021). Per the publication, the time point label means: about 28 days (+/-7) after the second vaccine dose. Libraries were prepared through the immunoSEQ multiplex PCR assay. In its TCRdb copy, this immuneACCESS table keeps in-frame sequences only and misses some clones. Where compared with another copy, unresolved V genes explain less than half of these, and the others have no known cause. In this sample the table shows over 150,000 clones, about 93% of which occur a single time. The top ten clonotypes cover roughly 1% of the sample. The specimen comprised peripheral blood, sampled 28 days after the second AZD1222 dose. These receptors all come from an adult who received the AZD1222 COVID-19 vaccine.

CDR3 region: CAWTRAEAFF. The CDR3 DNA reads as TGTGCCTGGACGAGGGCCGAAGCTTTCTTT. This sequence joins TRBV30 and TRBJ1-1, with unresolved D. The germline V gene has CDR1 GTSNPN and CDR2 SVGIG (reference sequence). This CDR3 has 10 amino acids. V was shortened by 4 bases and J by 8 bases, with 8 bases between the two germline ends.

CDR3: CASSYLWGDPYGYTF. In DNA form, the CDR3 reads TGTGCCAGCAGTTACCTATGGGGGGATCCCTATGGCTACACCTTC. The chain couples TRBV6-5 to TRBJ1-2, with D possibly matching TRBD1 (5 bases). Germline CDR1 is MNHEY and CDR2 is SVGAGI. The CDR3 sequence is 15 residues long. V shed 2 bases and J shed 4 bases, with 14 bases lying between them.

This clone was seen just once. V and J are TRBV4-2 and TRBJ1-3; D gene unclear. CDR3 length: 16 amino acids. V lost 0 bases and J 0 bases, leaving 9 bases between the germline ends. Germline-derived CDR1 and CDR2 are LGHNA and YNFKEQ. DNA for the CDR3: TGTGCCAGCAGCCAAGAAAGTAGCAGCTCTGGAAACACCATATATTTT. Translation gives CASSQESSSSGNTIYF.

Remarks on this clone: At one of its ends the junction is not consistent with the germline gene, which may arise from a read error. V gene TRBV28 combines with J gene TRBJ1-5; D gene unclear. This CDR3 spans 12 amino acids. Per germline, CDR1 MDHEN and CDR2 SYDVKM. For the CDR3, the DNA is TGTGCCAGCACTTTAGAAAATCAGCCCCAGCATTTT. Amino acids: CASTLENQPQHF.

The rearrangement joins TRBV4-1 to TRBJ1-2; D is perhaps TRBD1 (5 bases). The germline V and J ends were trimmed by 4 bases and 2 bases, with 14 bases remaining between them. The CDR3 has 15 residues. In germline, CDR1 is MGHRA, CDR2 YSYEKL. CDR3 region: CASSRADTVNYGYTF. CDR3 bases: TGCGCCAGCAGCCGAGCGGACACCGTCAACTATGGCTACACCTTC.

This clone was seen just once. The V and J genes are TRBV2 and TRBJ1-2, with TRBD1 matching over 7 bases. J gave up 4 bases and V 3 bases, and 11 bases lay outside the gene matches. This CDR3 contains 16 residues. Germline V gene lookup returns CDR1 SNHLY and CDR2 FYNNEI. This chain's CDR3 is CASSEALGQDFYGYTF. CDR3 sequence (DNA): TGTGCCAGCAGTGAGGCCCTCGGACAGGACTTCTATGGCTACACCTTC.

The V gene is TRBV7-8, the J gene TRBJ2-5; D not resolved. Germline loops: CDR1 SGHVS, CDR2 FQNEAQ. Trimming took 7 bases from V and 1 from J, leaving 10 bases between them. This CDR3 spans 13 amino acids. CDR3 nucleotides: TGTGCCAGCACCTCCAGGTTCCAAGAGACCCAGTACTTC. It is translated as CASTSRFQETQYF.

V usage is TRBV7-9 and J usage is TRBJ1-1, with 8 bases matching TRBD1. Germline trimming cut 6 bases from V and 3 bases from J; bases unmatched to any gene: 6. CDR1 and CDR2 (germline): SEHNR, FQNEAQ (reference sequence). The CDR3 covers 14 residues. CDR3 sequence reads: CASRFGTGDTEAFF. The CDR3, as DNA: TGTGCCAGCAGATTTGGGACAGGAGACACTGAAGCTTTCTTT. Looking up the rest from reference TRBV7-9 and TRBJ1-1 gives the full variable domain: DTGVSQNPRHKITKRGQNVTFRCDPISEHNRLYWYRQTLGQGPEFLTYFQNEAQLEKSRLLSDRFSAERPKGSFSTLEIQRTEQGDSAMYLCASRFGTGDTEAFFGQGTRLTVV.

The chain couples TRBV18 to TRBJ1-5; D ambiguous. Trimming removed 1 base at V and 4 bases at J, with 8 bases between. Germline loops: CDR1 KGHSH, CDR2 LQKENI. The length of the CDR3 is 14 residues. The CDR3 DNA is TGTGCCAGCTCACCACGACCGAAAAATCAGCCCCAGCATTTT. Translating gives CASSPRPKNQPQHF.

The rearrangement links TRBV7-8 to TRBJ1-5; weak D call: TRBD1 (5 bases). CDR3 length equals 17 residues. The germline V gene has CDR1 SGHVS and CDR2 FQNEAQ. V dropped 5 bases and J dropped 6 bases, with 23 bases sitting between them. Written as DNA, the CDR3 is TGTGCCAGCAGCCCGACCTGGAGTACAGGCGGAGGTCAGCCCCAGCATTTT. As protein: CASSPTWSTGGGQPQHF.

DNA of the CDR3: TGTGCCAGCAGCTTTTGGGGTAACACTGAAGCTTTCTTT. It is translated as CASSFWGNTEAFF. V and J are TRBV7-9 and TRBJ1-1; D not certain. The CDR3 spans 13 residues. The germline gives CDR1 SEHNR, CDR2 FQNEAQ (reference sequence). V was shortened by 3 bases and J by 2 bases, with 7 bases between the two germline ends.

The rearrangement joins TRBV4-1 to TRBJ1-2, with D maybe TRBD1 (5 bases). Trimming removed 1 base from V and 9 bases from J, with 9 bases in between. Germline CDR1 reads MGHRA; CDR2 reads YSYEKL. There are 12 residues in the CDR3. The CDR3 coding sequence is TGCGCCAGCAGCCAAGGTGCAGGGAGCTACACCTTC. This translates into CASSQGAGSYTF.

CDR3 region: CASSYRRLRPEAFF. The CDR3 coding sequence is TGTGCCAGCAGTTACCGCCGGCTGCGACCTGAAGCTTTCTTT. The rearrangement joins TRBV6-2 or TRBV6-3 to TRBJ1-1; D remains ambiguous. Trimming removed 2 bases from V and 6 bases from J, with 13 bases in between. The CDR3 spans 14 residues. CDR1 and CDR2 (germline): MNHEY, SVGEGT.

This chain uses TRBV6-5 with TRBJ1-1, with a weak D call TRBD1 (5 bases). The germline V gene encodes CDR1 MNHEY and CDR2 SVGAGI. The CDR3 loop spans 12 amino acids. Trimming took 2 bases from V and 6 from J, leaving 7 bases between them. In nucleotides, the CDR3 is TGTGCCAGCAGTTACCCGGGGGCTGAAGCTTTCTTT. Translated: CASSYPGAEAFF.

The chain combines TRBV6-5 with TRBJ2-3; D is possibly TRBD2 (6 bases). The V gene lost 4 bases and the J gene lost 0 bases, with 14 bases spanning the gap. The germline V gene encodes CDR1 MNHEY and CDR2 SVGAGI. This CDR3 has 16 amino acids. The CDR3 loop reads CASSWGTPTSTDTQYF. CDR3 coding DNA: TGTGCCAGCAGTTGGGGGACTCCCACTAGCACAGATACGCAGTATTTT.

The chain employs TRBV28 and TRBJ2-7, with D perhaps TRBD2 (5 bases). This CDR3 contains 11 residues. V was cut by 3 bases and J by 6 bases, with 6 bases left in between. The germline V gene encodes CDR1 MDHEN and CDR2 SYDVKM. The CDR3 DNA sequence: TGTGCCAGCAGTTTGGGAGCCGAGCAGTACTTC. This codes for CASSLGAEQYF.

The genes are TRBV19 and TRBJ1-4; D might be TRBD1 (5 bases). The CDR3 extends over 16 amino acids. The V gene lost 5 bases and the J gene lost 0 bases, with 13 bases spanning the gap. Germline V gene lookup returns CDR1 LNHDA and CDR2 SQIVND (reference sequence). In DNA form, the CDR3 reads TGTGCCAGTAGTGCCTCATGGGGGACAACTAATGAAAAACTGTTTTTT. Amino acid sequence: CASSASWGTTNEKLFF.

This chain joins TRBV6-1 and TRBJ2-3, with 7 bases fitting TRBD2. V dropped 1 base and J dropped 6; count of bases not matched to a gene: 10. The CDR3 has 16 amino acids. CDR1 and CDR2 (germline): MNHNS, SASEGT. Here the CDR3 DNA reads TGTGCCAGCAGTGAAGTTAGGGGAGGGACGGGGGATACGCAGTATTTT. The encoded protein is CASSEVRGGTGDTQYF.

For the CDR3, the DNA is TGTGCCAGCACCCAGGGACAGCCCACAGATACGCAGTATTTT. Its protein is CASTQGQPTDTQYF. V usage is TRBV21-1 and J usage is TRBJ2-3; the table gives TRBD1 as D, unverified against the DNA. TRBV21-1 is a recognized pseudogene. The CDR3 spans 14 residues.

The chain has TRBV3-1 (or the pseudogene TRBV3-2) and TRBJ1-1; D might be TRBD1 (5 bases). V lost 0 bases, J lost 5 bases, and 16 bases lay in between. Germline V gene sequence: CDR1 LGHDT, CDR2 YNNKEL (reference sequence). The CDR3 is 16 amino acids. CDR3 amino acids: CASSQERGVKWTEAFF. The CDR3 nucleotides are TGTGCCAGCAGCCAAGAGAGGGGAGTGAAGTGGACTGAAGCTTTCTTT.

This chain links TRBV7-3 with TRBJ2-1; 10 bases map to TRBD2. V lost 5 bases, J lost 2 bases, and 21 bases stayed unmatched. Germline V gives CDR1 SGHTA, CDR2 FQGTGA. CDR3 length: 21 amino acids. In DNA form, the CDR3 reads TGTGCCAGCAGCCCGACTCCGGGACTAGCGACTAATCTGTGGGCCTACAATGAGCAGTTCTTC. Residues: CASSPTPGLATNLWAYNEQFF.